Each of the 15 T cell receptor beta chains below was sequenced from the same sample in a study of T cell responses to AZD1222 COVID-19 vaccine. TCRdb keeps only in-frame clones here, not all; method: immunoSEQ multiplex PCR. The top ten clones hold around 3.1% of a sample with over 150,000 clones, about 87% of them seen once. The starting material was peripheral blood, obtained on day 0 of AZD1222 vaccination. The source of these receptors is an adult in good health.

The CDR3 sequence is CASSGGSYEQYF. In DNA, the CDR3 is TGTGCCAGCAGCGGCGGGAGCTACGAGCAGTACTTC. This chain links TRBV11-3 with TRBJ2-7; 7 bases are shared with TRBD2. Germline V gene lookup returns CDR1 SGHNT and CDR2 YENEEA. Losses at the gene ends were 5 bases for V and 3 bases for J; bases not matched to a gene: 1. The CDR3 covers 12 residues.

The chain combines TRBV29-1 with TRBJ1-2; TRBD1 is a possible D gene (6 bases). The CDR3 has 12 residues. Trimming removed 1 base at V and 4 bases at J, with 7 bases between. Germline CDR1 reads SQVTM; CDR2 reads ANQGSEA. The CDR3 sequence: CSVEAGVYGYTF. The CDR3 DNA reads as TGCAGCGTTGAAGCAGGGGTCTATGGCTACACCTTC.

The V and J genes are TRBV6-5 and TRBJ2-1; D is possibly TRBD1 (5 bases). Trimming took off 6 bases at V and 0 bases at J, with 12 bases between the two ends. This CDR3 is built from 15 residues. Looked up from germline, CDR1 is MNHEY and CDR2 is SVGAGI. The CDR3 DNA reads TGTGCCAGCAGCCCAGGAGACAGCTCCTACAATGAGCAGTTCTTC. Amino acid sequence: CASSPGDSSYNEQFF.

The chain is built from TRBV27 and TRBJ1-5, with D hard to call. From germline, CDR1 is MNHEY and CDR2 SMNVEV (reference sequence). The ends were cut back, 5 bases at V and 9 bases at J, with 17 bases in the middle. The CDR3 is made up of 14 amino acids. CDR3 in DNA: TGTGCCAGCAGTCCCGGAGGACCCGAGAGGCCCCAGCATTTT. It translates to CASSPGGPERPQHF.

The chain uses TRBV19 and TRBJ2-2; 9 bases are shared with TRBD1. V trimming: 9 bases; J trimming: 3 bases; junction bases outside the gene matches: 5. Germline V lookup: CDR1 LNHDA, CDR2 SQIVND (reference sequence). This CDR3 has 14 amino acids. CDR3 residues: CASRTGVDTGELFF. The CDR3 DNA sequence: TGTGCCAGCCGGACAGGGGTGGACACCGGGGAGCTGTTTTTT.

The CDR3 DNA follows: TGCGCCAGCAGCTTGTATACCAGCACCGGGGAGCTGTTTTTT. Protein sequence: CASSLYTSTGELFF. The V call is TRBV5-1, the J call TRBJ2-2, with no clear D. CDR1 and CDR2 from the germline V gene are SGHRS and YFSETQ. The germline V and J ends were trimmed by 1 base and 4 bases, with 8 bases remaining between them. The CDR3 sequence is 14 residues long. The variable domain in full, completed from reference TRBV5-1 and TRBJ2-2, reads KAGVTQTPRYLIKTRGQQVTLSCSPISGHRSVSWYQQTPGQGLQFLFEYFSETQRNKGNFPGRFSGRQFSNSRSEMNVSTLELGDSALYLCASSLYTSTGELFFGEGSRLTVL.

The chain links TRBV19 to TRBJ2-7, with a tentative D call TRBD2 (6 bases). This CDR3 has 16 residues. The V end was cut by 5 bases, the J end by 2 bases, with 19 bases between. Germline V lookup: CDR1 LNHDA, CDR2 SQIVND (reference sequence). In nucleotides, the CDR3 is TGTGCCAGTAGTCCTACGGCGGGGACGGTACCCTACGAGCAGTACTTC. This gives the protein CASSPTAGTVPYEQYF.

The chain is built from TRBV9 and TRBJ1-6, with D possibly being TRBD1 (5 bases). CDR1 is SGDLS and CDR2 is YYNGEE in the germline V gene. Trimming removed 1 base at V and 5 bases at J, with 10 bases between. CDR3 length: 15 amino acids. The CDR3 sequence is CASSVRGEDNSPLHF. The CDR3 DNA reads as TGTGCCAGCAGCGTACGGGGGGAGGATAATTCACCCCTCCACTTT.

The rearrangement uses TRBV3-1 (or the pseudogene TRBV3-2) and TRBJ2-7, with a possible D match to TRBD2 (5 bases). V lost 0 bases to trimming and J lost 7 bases, with 7 bases between them. This CDR3 contains 12 residues. CDR1 and CDR2 from the germline V gene are LGHDT and YNNKEL (reference sequence). The chain's CDR3 is CASSQDTGEQYF. The CDR3 nucleotides are TGTGCCAGCAGCCAAGATACGGGGGAGCAGTACTTC.

This chain links TRBV7-9 with TRBJ2-2, with 8 bases aligning to TRBD1. This CDR3 is built from 16 residues. Germline-derived CDR1 and CDR2 are SEHNR and FQNEAQ (reference sequence). Germline trimming cut 5 bases from V and 1 base from J; bases unmatched to any gene: 6. The CDR3: CASSLKDRENTGELFF. The CDR3 DNA reads TGTGCCAGCAGCCTAAAGGACAGGGAGAACACCGGGGAGCTGTTTTTT.

The chain combines TRBV5-4 with TRBJ1-2; the match to TRBD1 covers 7 bases. The CDR3 totals 15 residues. With V trimmed by 4 bases and J by 5 bases, 11 bases remained unmatched. Germline loops: CDR1 SGHNT, CDR2 YYREEE (reference sequence). As DNA, the CDR3 is TGTGCCAGCAGCGCCGGCAGGGGGGACCCTTATGGCTACACCTTC. Translated: CASSAGRGDPYGYTF.

The chain uses TRBV5-4 and TRBJ2-1, with D tentatively TRBD2 (6 bases). The V and J ends lost 9 bases and 0 bases respectively, with 10 bases between them. The CDR3 is 13 residues long. CDR1 and CDR2 from the germline V gene are SGHNT and YYREEE (reference sequence). CDR3: CATASASYNEQFF. The CDR3 DNA reads as TGTGCCACCGCTAGCGCCTCCTACAATGAGCAGTTCTTC.

The chain joins TRBV3-1 (or the pseudogene TRBV3-2) to TRBJ1-1, with a weak D call TRBD1 (5 bases). Germline CDR1 and CDR2: LGHDT and YNNKEL (reference sequence). This CDR3 contains 13 residues. The germline V and J ends were trimmed by 2 bases and 8 bases, with 12 bases remaining between them. CDR3 amino acids: CASSQSRGAEAFF. The CDR3 nucleotides are TGTGCCAGCAGCCAATCCCGCGGGGCAGAAGCTTTCTTT.

The chain couples TRBV5-1 to TRBJ2-2, with TRBD1 matching 8 bases. Per the germline V gene, CDR1 is SGHRS and CDR2 is YFSETQ. The CDR3 extends over 15 amino acids. Germline trimming cut 2 bases from V and 5 bases from J; bases unmatched to any gene: 5. The CDR3 reads CASSFGTGGTGELFF. In nucleotides, the CDR3 is TGCGCCAGCAGCTTCGGTACAGGGGGAACCGGGGAGCTGTTTTTT.

CDR3 in amino acids: CASSQDRKGYEQYF. The CDR3 region has the DNA TGCGCCAGCAGCCAAGATCGCAAGGGCTACGAGCAGTACTTC. The rearrangement links TRBV4-3 to TRBJ2-7; D is uncertain. The V end was cut by 0 bases, the J end by 3 bases, with 9 bases between. The CDR3 runs to 14 residues. CDR1 and CDR2 (germline): LGHNA, YSLEER.